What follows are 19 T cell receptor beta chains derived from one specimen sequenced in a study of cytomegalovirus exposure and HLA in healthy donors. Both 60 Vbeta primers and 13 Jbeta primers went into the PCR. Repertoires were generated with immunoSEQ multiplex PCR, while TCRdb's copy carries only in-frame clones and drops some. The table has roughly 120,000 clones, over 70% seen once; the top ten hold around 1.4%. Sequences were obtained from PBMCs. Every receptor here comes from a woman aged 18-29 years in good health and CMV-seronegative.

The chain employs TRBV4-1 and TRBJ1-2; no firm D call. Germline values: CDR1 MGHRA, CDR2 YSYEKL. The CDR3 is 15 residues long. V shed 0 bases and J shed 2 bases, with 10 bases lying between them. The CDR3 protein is CASSQDSRINYGYTF. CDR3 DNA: TGCGCCAGCAGCCAAGATTCCAGGATCAACTATGGCTACACCTTC.

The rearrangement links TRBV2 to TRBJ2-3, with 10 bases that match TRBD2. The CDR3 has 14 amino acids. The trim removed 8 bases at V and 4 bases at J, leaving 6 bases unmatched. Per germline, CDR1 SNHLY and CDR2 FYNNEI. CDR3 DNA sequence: TGTGCCAGCGGGGGGACTAGCGTACCAGATACGCAGTATTTT. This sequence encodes CASGGTSVPDTQYF.

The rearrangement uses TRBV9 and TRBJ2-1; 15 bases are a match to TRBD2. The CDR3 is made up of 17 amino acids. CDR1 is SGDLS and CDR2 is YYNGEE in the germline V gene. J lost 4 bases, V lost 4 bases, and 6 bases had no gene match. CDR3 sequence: CASSPPGLAGGYNEQFF. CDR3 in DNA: TGTGCCAGCAGCCCCCCGGGACTAGCGGGGGGATACAATGAGCAGTTCTTC.

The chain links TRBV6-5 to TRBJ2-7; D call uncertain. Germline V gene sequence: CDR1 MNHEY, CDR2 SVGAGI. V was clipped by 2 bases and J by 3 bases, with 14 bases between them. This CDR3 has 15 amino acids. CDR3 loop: CASSYLSSTDYEQYF. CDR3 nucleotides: TGTGCCAGCAGTTACCTTTCGAGCACTGACTACGAGCAGTACTTC.

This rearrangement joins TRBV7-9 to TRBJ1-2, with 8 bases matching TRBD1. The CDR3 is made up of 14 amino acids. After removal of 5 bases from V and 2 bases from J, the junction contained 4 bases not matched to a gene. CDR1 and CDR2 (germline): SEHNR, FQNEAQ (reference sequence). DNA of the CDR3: TGTGCCAGCAGCCCCGGACAGGGCAACTATGGCTACACCTTC. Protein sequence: CASSPGQGNYGYTF.

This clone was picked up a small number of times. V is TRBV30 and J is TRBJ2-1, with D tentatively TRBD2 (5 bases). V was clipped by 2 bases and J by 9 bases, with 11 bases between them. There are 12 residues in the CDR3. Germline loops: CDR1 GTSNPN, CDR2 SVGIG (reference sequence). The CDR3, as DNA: TGTGCCTGGAGTCGGGGATTCGGTGAGCAGTTCTTC. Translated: CAWSRGFGEQFF.

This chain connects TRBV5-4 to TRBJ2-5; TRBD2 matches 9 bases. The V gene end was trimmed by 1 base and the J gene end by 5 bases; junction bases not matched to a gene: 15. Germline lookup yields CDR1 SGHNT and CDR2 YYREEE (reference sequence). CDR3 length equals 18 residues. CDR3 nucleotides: TGTGCCAGCAGCTTGTACCCTTCCGAGAGGGCGGGAGGGGAGACCCAGTACTTC. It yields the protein CASSLYPSERAGGETQYF.

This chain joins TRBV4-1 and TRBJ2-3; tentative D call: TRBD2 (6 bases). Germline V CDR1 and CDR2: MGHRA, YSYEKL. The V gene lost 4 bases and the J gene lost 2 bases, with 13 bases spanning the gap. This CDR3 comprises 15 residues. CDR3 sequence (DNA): TGCGCCAGCAGCCGATCAGGACTATCCACAGATACGCAGTATTTT. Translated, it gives CASSRSGLSTDTQYF.

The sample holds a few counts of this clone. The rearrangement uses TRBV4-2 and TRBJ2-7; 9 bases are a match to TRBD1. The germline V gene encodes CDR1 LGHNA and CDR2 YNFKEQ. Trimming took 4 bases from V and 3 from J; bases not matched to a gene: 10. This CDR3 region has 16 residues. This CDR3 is CASSPITGTGFYEQYF. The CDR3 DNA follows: TGTGCCAGCAGCCCCATAACCGGGACAGGGTTCTACGAGCAGTACTTC.

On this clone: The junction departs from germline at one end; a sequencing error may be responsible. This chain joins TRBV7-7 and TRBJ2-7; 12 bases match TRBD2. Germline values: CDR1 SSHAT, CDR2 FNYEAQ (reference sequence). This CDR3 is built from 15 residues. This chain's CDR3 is CASSRGLAGTYEQYF. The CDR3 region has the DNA TGTGCTAGCAGCAGAGGACTAGCGGGGACCTACGAGCAGTACTTC.

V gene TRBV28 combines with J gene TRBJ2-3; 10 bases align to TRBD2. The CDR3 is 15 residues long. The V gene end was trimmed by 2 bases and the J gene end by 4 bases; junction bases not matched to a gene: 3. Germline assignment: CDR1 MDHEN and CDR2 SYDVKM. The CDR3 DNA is TGTGCCAGCAGTTTAATCCTAGCGGGAGCAGATACGCAGTATTTT. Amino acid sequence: CASSLILAGADTQYF.

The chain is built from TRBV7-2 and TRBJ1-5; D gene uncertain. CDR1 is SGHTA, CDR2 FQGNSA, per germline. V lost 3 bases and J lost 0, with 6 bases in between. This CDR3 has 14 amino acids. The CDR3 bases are TGTGCCAGCAGCTTCACATCTAGCAATCAGCCCCAGCATTTT. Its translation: CASSFTSSNQPQHF.

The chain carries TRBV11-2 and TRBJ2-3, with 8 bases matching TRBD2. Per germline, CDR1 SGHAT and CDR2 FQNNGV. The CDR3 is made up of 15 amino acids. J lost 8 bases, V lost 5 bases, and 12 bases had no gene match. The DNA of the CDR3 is TGTGCCAGCAGCCCCCGGAGCGGGGGCGCGTCTACGCAGTATTTT. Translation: CASSPRSGGASTQYF.

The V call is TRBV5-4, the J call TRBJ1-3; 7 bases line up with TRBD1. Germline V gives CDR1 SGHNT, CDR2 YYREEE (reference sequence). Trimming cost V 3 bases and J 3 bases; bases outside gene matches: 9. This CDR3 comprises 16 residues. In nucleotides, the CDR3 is TGTGCCAGCAGCTCCGGACGCGACAGGGTTGGAAACACCATATATTTT. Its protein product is CASSSGRDRVGNTIYF.

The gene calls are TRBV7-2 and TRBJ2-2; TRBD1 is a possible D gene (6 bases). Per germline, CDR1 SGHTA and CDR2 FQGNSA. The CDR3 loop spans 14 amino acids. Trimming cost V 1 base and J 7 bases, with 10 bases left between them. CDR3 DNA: TGTGCCAGCAGCTTAGACAGGGTTGTCGGGGAGCTGTTTTTT. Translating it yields CASSLDRVVGELFF.

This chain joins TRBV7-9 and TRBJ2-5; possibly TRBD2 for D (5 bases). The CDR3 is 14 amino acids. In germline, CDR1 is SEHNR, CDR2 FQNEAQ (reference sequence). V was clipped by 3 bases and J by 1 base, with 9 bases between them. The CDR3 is CASSLTGIQETQYF. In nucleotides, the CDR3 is TGTGCCAGCAGCTTGACGGGAATCCAAGAGACCCAGTACTTC. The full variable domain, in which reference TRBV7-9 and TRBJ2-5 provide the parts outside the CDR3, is DTGVSQNPRHKITKRGQNVTFRCDPISEHNRLYWYRQTLGQGPEFLTYFQNEAQLEKSRLLSDRFSAERPKGSFSTLEIQRTEQGDSAMYLCASSLTGIQETQYFGPGTRLLVL.

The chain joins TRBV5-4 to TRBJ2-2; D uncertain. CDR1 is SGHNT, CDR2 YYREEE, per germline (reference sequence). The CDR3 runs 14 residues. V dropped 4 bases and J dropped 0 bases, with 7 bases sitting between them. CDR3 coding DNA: TGTGCCAGCAGCCCGCGGACGAACACCGGGGAGCTGTTTTTT. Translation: CASSPRTNTGELFF. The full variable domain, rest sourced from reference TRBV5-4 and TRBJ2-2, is ETGVTQSPTHLIKTRGQQVTLRCSSQSGHNTVSWYQQALGQGPQFIFQYYREEENGRGNFPPRFSGLQFPNYSSELNVNALELDDSALYLCASSPRTNTGELFFGEGSRLTVL.

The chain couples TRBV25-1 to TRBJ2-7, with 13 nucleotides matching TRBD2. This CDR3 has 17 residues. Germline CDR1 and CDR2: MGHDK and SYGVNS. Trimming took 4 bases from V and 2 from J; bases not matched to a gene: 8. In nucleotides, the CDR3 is TGTGCCAGCAGTGGCGGACTAGCGGGAGAGTCAACCTACGAGCAGTACTTC. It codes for CASSGGLAGESTYEQYF.

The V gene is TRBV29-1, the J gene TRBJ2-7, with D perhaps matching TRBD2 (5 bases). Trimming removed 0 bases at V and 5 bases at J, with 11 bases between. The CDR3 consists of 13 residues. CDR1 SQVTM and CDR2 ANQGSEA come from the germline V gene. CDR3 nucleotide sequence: TGCAGCGTTGAAGATAAAGCGGTTAACGAGCAGTACTTC. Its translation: CSVEDKAVNEQYF.